A selection of T cell receptor beta chains follows, all from one sample in a study of T cell clones after liver transplantation. The table came from immunoSEQ multiplex PCR; TCRdb's copy has only in-frame clones and leaves some out. The data show under 60,000 clones, with under 85% seen just once and 8% to 10% held by the top ten. The sequenced sample was CD4+ T cells from blood, obtained at the 22-month timepoint. The receptors derive from a human patient who received a liver transplant. Some T cells may be graft donor cells. Each CDR3 is given with its conserved first and last residue. The order of the fields is J gene, D gene, clone size, V gene, CDR3 protein, CDR3 DNA. A D gene is named only where the DNA matches it firmly. Size tells how often a clone was seen (once, few, many) or the class of an expanded clone, and some rows leave it out.

J: TRBJ1-4
D: TRBD1
size: -
V: TRBV28
CDR3: CASSLIQGGKLFF
DNA: TGTGCCAGCAGTTTAATCCAGGGGGGAAAACTGTTTTTT

J: TRBJ1-2
D: -
size: -
V: TRBV28
CDR3: CASSFRRDSPYGYTF
DNA: TGTGCCAGCAGTTTTAGGAGAGACTCTCCCTATGGCTACACCTTC

J: TRBJ2-1
D: TRBD2
size: -
V: TRBV7-2
CDR3: CASSLGAGGYNEQFF
DNA: TGTGCCAGCAGCTTAGGAGCGGGGGGTTACAATGAGCAGTTCTTC

J: TRBJ1-3
D: -
size: few
V: TRBV4-2
CDR3: CASSPGGGADSGNTIYF
DNA: TGTGCCAGCAGCCCCGGCGGGGGGGCTGACTCTGGAAACACCATATATTTT

J: TRBJ2-2
D: TRBD1
size: few
V: TRBV7-2
CDR3: CASSPPGQGNTGELFF
DNA: TGTGCCAGCAGCCCGCCGGGACAGGGGAACACCGGGGAGCTGTTTTTT

J: TRBJ1-2
D: -
size: -
V: TRBV6-5
CDR3: CASRRNSRDDGYTF
DNA: TGTGCCAGCAGGCGCAATTCCAGGGATGATGGCTACACCTTC

J: TRBJ1-2
D: -
size: -
V: TRBV18
CDR3: CASSPGGNYGYTF
DNA: TGTGCCAGCTCACCAGGGGGGAACTATGGCTACACCTTC

J: TRBJ2-1
D: TRBD1
size: -
V: TRBV9
CDR3: CASSGGTGMGEQFF
DNA: TGTGCCAGCAGCGGAGGGACAGGGATGGGTGAGCAGTTCTTC

J: TRBJ1-1
D: -
size: -
V: TRBV28
CDR3: CASSLPQSPEAFF
DNA: TGTGCCAGCAGTTTACCCCAATCCCCGGAAGCTTTCTTT

J: TRBJ1-6
D: -
size: -
V: TRBV6-1
CDR3: CASSEWEDSPLHF
DNA: TGTGCCAGCAGTGAGTGGGAGGATTCACCCCTCCACTTT

J: TRBJ2-2
D: -
size: -
V: TRBV21-1
CDR3: CASTKGLGLAWNTGELFF
DNA: TGTGCCAGCACCAAAGGTTTGGGTCTAGCGTGGAACACCGGGGAGCTGTTTTTT

J: TRBJ1-1
D: -
size: -
V: TRBV7-2
CDR3: CASSEQIRAFF
DNA: TGTGCCAGCAGCGAACAGATAAGGGCTTTCTTT

J: TRBJ1-6
D: -
size: few
V: TRBV2
CDR3: CASSLRGAGGSPLHF
DNA: TGTGCCAGCAGTCTCCGGGGGGCAGGTGGTTCACCCCTCCACTTT

J: TRBJ2-3
D: TRBD2
size: -
V: TRBV10-3
CDR3: CAISDKGLAGDTQYF
DNA: TGTGCCATCAGTGATAAGGGACTAGCGGGGGATACGCAGTATTTT

J: TRBJ1-6
D: -
size: -
V: TRBV5-3
CDR3: CARSGLRLTNLYNSPLHF
DNA: TGTGCCAGAAGCGGACTGAGACTCACCAACCTCTATAATTCACCCCTCCACTTT

J: TRBJ1-1
D: TRBD1
size: -
V: TRBV6-1
CDR3: CASSEVTGTGFMNTEAFF
DNA: TGTGCCAGCAGTGAAGTTACCGGGACAGGTTTTATGAACACTGAAGCTTTCTTT

J: TRBJ2-2
D: -
size: -
V: TRBV18
CDR3: CASSPSRVQDGELFF
DNA: TGTGCCAGCTCACCAAGCCGGGTCCAAGACGGGGAGCTGTTTTTT

J: TRBJ2-2
D: TRBD2
size: -
V: TRBV2
CDR3: CASNLAGGGTGELFF
DNA: TGTGCCAGCAACCTAGCGGGGGGTGGGACCGGGGAGCTGTTTTTT

J: TRBJ1-1
D: -
size: -
V: TRBV19
CDR3: CASSIKGMGETEAFF
DNA: TGTGCCAGTAGTATTAAGGGCATGGGGGAAACTGAAGCTTTCTTT

J: TRBJ2-1
D: TRBD2
size: -
V: TRBV10-3
CDR3: CAIRASGGESSYNEQFF
DNA: TGTGCCATCAGGGCTAGCGGGGGGGAAAGTTCCTACAATGAGCAGTTCTTC

J: TRBJ2-5
D: -
size: -
V: TRBV7-2
CDR3: CASSPGTKETQYF
DNA: TGTGCCAGCAGCCCGGGCACGAAAGAGACCCAGTACTTC

J: TRBJ2-2
D: TRBD2
size: once
V: TRBV9
CDR3: CASSATLAGGLRTGELFF
DNA: TGTGCCAGCAGCGCTACACTAGCGGGGGGGCTCCGCACCGGGGAGCTGTTTTTT

J: TRBJ2-3
D: -
size: -
V: TRBV27
CDR3: CASSPTPHDTQYF
DNA: TGTGCCAGCAGTCCCACCCCCCACGATACGCAGTATTTT

J: TRBJ2-1
D: -
size: -
V: TRBV18
CDR3: CASSPQHGSYNEQFF
DNA: TGTGCCAGCTCACCCCAACATGGCTCCTACAATGAGCAGTTCTTC

J: TRBJ2-7
D: -
size: once
V: TRBV19
CDR3: CASKSQGGTYEQYF
DNA: TGTGCCAGTAAGTCGCAGGGAGGAACCTACGAGCAGTACTTC

J: TRBJ2-7
D: -
size: -
V: TRBV6-5
CDR3: CASTKDSGPSEQYF
DNA: TGTGCCAGCACCAAGGACAGTGGGCCCTCCGAGCAGTACTTC

J: TRBJ2-6
D: -
size: -
V: TRBV19
CDR3: CASSQGTHGANVLTF
DNA: TGTGCCAGTAGTCAGGGCACACATGGGGCCAACGTCCTGACTTTC

J: TRBJ2-5
D: TRBD2
size: -
V: TRBV7-6
CDR3: CASSLGGTGTQYF
DNA: TGTGCCAGCAGCTTGGGAGGGACGGGGACCCAGTACTTC

J: TRBJ2-5
D: -
size: -
V: TRBV4-1
CDR3: CASSQGQAQETQYF
DNA: TGCGCCAGCAGCCAAGGGCAAGCCCAAGAGACCCAGTACTTC

J: TRBJ1-3
D: -
size: few
V: TRBV7-3
CDR3: CASSRNSGAGNTIYF
DNA: TGTGCCAGCAGCCGCAATTCGGGGGCTGGAAACACCATATATTTT

J: TRBJ2-5
D: -
size: -
V: TRBV11-1
CDR3: CASSLGETQYF
DNA: TGTGCCAGCAGCTTGGGGGAGACCCAGTACTTC

J: TRBJ1-2
D: -
size: few
V: TRBV28
CDR3: CASRPTSGGNYGYTF
DNA: TGTGCCAGCAGACCTACGTCGGGTGGGAACTATGGCTACACCTTC

J: TRBJ2-7
D: -
size: -
V: TRBV19
CDR3: CASCFGPRGSCEQYF
DNA: TGTGCCAGTTGTTTTGGTCCCAGGGGTTCGTGTGAGCAGTACTTC

J: TRBJ2-5
D: -
size: -
V: TRBV2
CDR3: CASSVHTQETQYF
DNA: TGTGCCAGCAGTGTGCATACCCAAGAGACCCAGTACTTC

J: TRBJ2-1
D: -
size: once
V: TRBV9
CDR3: CASRGESYNEQFF
DNA: TGTGCCAGCAGGGGGGAGTCCTACAATGAGCAGTTCTTC

J: TRBJ1-5
D: TRBD1
size: -
V: TRBV5-1
CDR3: CASSLQGESNQPQHF
DNA: TGCGCCAGCAGCCTACAGGGGGAGAGCAATCAGCCCCAGCATTTT

J: TRBJ2-2
D: TRBD1
size: -
V: TRBV5-5
CDR3: CASRRTGGRLFF
DNA: TGTGCCAGCAGGAGAACAGGGGGCCGGCTGTTTTTT

J: TRBJ2-3
D: -
size: -
V: TRBV6-1
CDR3: CASIEGGNTDTQYF
DNA: TGTGCCAGCATTGAAGGGGGAAACACAGATACGCAGTATTTT

J: TRBJ2-3
D: TRBD2
size: few
V: TRBV7-2
CDR3: CASKAGASTDTQYF
DNA: TGTGCCAGCAAAGCGGGGGCTTCCACAGATACGCAGTATTTT

J: TRBJ1-3
D: -
size: -
V: TRBV10-3
CDR3: CAISNSNTIYF
DNA: TGTGCCATCAGTAATTCAAACACCATATATTTT

J: TRBJ1-4
D: -
size: -
V: TRBV6-1
CDR3: CASSDQTPFNEKLFF
DNA: TGTGCCAGCAGTGATCAGACACCTTTTAATGAAAAACTGTTTTTT

J: TRBJ1-2
D: TRBD1
size: once
V: TRBV9
CDR3: CASSVLGQVPGYTF
DNA: TGTGCCAGCAGCGTCCTGGGACAGGTACCTGGCTACACCTTC

J: TRBJ2-3
D: -
size: -
V: TRBV27
CDR3: CATKGRSTDTQYF
DNA: TGTGCCACGAAAGGGAGGAGCACAGATACGCAGTATTTT

J: TRBJ1-4
D: TRBD1
size: once
V: TRBV6-1
CDR3: CASTVLRDRNEKLFF
DNA: TGTGCCAGCACTGTCCTCCGGGACAGAAATGAAAAACTGTTTTTT

J: TRBJ1-2
D: -
size: -
V: TRBV25-1
CDR3: CASSEFRLEGYTF
DNA: TGTGCCAGCAGTGAATTTAGGCTGGAGGGCTACACCTTC

J: TRBJ2-5
D: TRBD1
size: -
V: TRBV4-2
CDR3: CASSLTGDPIKETQYF
DNA: TGTGCCAGCAGCCTAACAGGGGATCCCATTAAAGAGACCCAGTACTTC

J: TRBJ1-5
D: -
size: -
V: TRBV6-1
CDR3: CASMGRVTTQPQHF
DNA: TGTGCCAGCATGGGCCGGGTGACGACGCAGCCCCAGCATTTT

J: TRBJ2-5
D: -
size: -
V: TRBV5-4
CDR3: CASSRSGLTQETQYF
DNA: TGTGCCAGCAGCCGCTCAGGGTTGACTCAAGAGACCCAGTACTTC

J: TRBJ2-2
D: TRBD2
size: -
V: TRBV2
CDR3: CASKLAGILPGELFF
DNA: TGTGCCAGTAAATTAGCGGGGATCCTCCCCGGGGAGCTGTTTTTT

J: TRBJ2-7
D: TRBD1
size: -
V: TRBV29-1
CDR3: CSVESVGRGFGEQYF
DNA: TGCAGCGTTGAGTCTGTTGGCAGGGGGTTTGGCGAGCAGTACTTC

J: TRBJ1-1
D: -
size: -
V: TRBV6-1
CDR3: CASSEVARAFF
DNA: TGTGCCAGCAGTGAAGTAGCTCGAGCTTTCTTT